Presented here are 14 T cell receptor beta chains from one specimen sequenced in a study of blood T cell repertoires in COVID-19. Repertoires were generated with immunoSEQ multiplex PCR, while TCRdb's copy carries only in-frame clones and drops some. The table includes 80,000 to 85,000 clones, approximately 80% detected once. The sequencing input was peripheral blood. Receptors originate from a human donor in a cohort sampled during active COVID-19.

The chain uses TRBV6-6 and TRBJ2-7; D is ambiguous. Trimming removed 3 bases at V and 4 bases at J, with 13 bases between. The CDR3 has 14 residues. Germline V gene lookup returns CDR1 MNHNY and CDR2 SVGAGI (reference sequence). CDR3 nucleotide sequence: TGTGCCAGCAGTTATGCGGTAGTTAATTACGAGCAGTACTTC. Residues: CASSYAVVNYEQYF.

J is TRBJ2-5 and V is TRBV11-2; 10 bases map to TRBD1. With 5 bases clipped from V and 5 bases from J, the junction kept 17 bases outside the gene matches. The CDR3 is made up of 18 amino acids. Germline V gives CDR1 SGHAT, CDR2 FQNNGV. CDR3 DNA sequence: TGTGCCAGCAGCCCGAAGCTGGGGGACAGGGGACAGTGGGAGACCCAGTACTTC. It specifies CASSPKLGDRGQWETQYF.

The chain uses TRBV11-2 and TRBJ2-4; maybe TRBD1 (5 bases). The germline V and J ends were trimmed by 1 base and 7 bases, with 11 bases remaining between them. From germline, CDR1 is SGHAT and CDR2 FQNNGV. This CDR3 region has 14 residues. The CDR3 is CASSLVTGVNIQYF. CDR3 nucleotide sequence: TGTGCCAGCAGCTTAGTTACAGGTGTGAACATTCAGTACTTC.

The chain is built from TRBV10-1 and TRBJ2-2, with D perhaps matching TRBD1 (6 bases). Germline assignment: CDR1 WNHNN and CDR2 SYGVQD (reference sequence). This CDR3 is built from 14 residues. V shed 5 bases and J shed 1 base, with 8 bases lying between them. The CDR3 nucleotides read TGCGCCAGCAGTAAGGACAGGAACACCGGGGAGCTGTTTTTT. It encodes CASSKDRNTGELFF.

This clone was seen a few times. The chain uses TRBV6-2 or TRBV6-3 and TRBJ1-5; 8 bases agree with TRBD1. CDR1 is MNHEY and CDR2 is SVGEGT in the germline V gene. This CDR3 comprises 17 residues. The V gene end was trimmed by 7 bases and the J gene end by 0 bases; junction bases not matched to a gene: 11. CDR3 residues: CASTPRTGRYSNQPQHF. The CDR3 DNA is TGTGCCAGCACCCCTAGGACAGGGCGCTATAGCAATCAGCCCCAGCATTTT.

This chain uses TRBV28 with TRBJ1-5; 9 nucleotides agree with TRBD1. The CDR3 is 15 residues long. Germline CDR1 MDHEN, CDR2 SYDVKM. V trimming: 5 bases; J trimming: 1 base; junction bases outside the gene matches: 3. The CDR3 DNA reads TGTGCCAGCAGTACAGGGGGCAGCAGCAATCAGCCCCAGCATTTT. It yields the protein CASSTGGSSNQPQHF. The full variable domain, rest sourced from reference TRBV28 and TRBJ1-5, is DVKVTQSSRYLVKRTGEKVFLECVQDMDHENMFWYRQDPGLGLRLIYFSYDVKMKEKGDIPEGYSVSREKKERFSLILESASTNQTSMYLCASSTGGSSNQPQHFGDGTRLSIL.

This clone came up a few times. The CDR3 protein is CASSSGQGSSPLHF. As DNA, the CDR3 is TGTGCCAGCAGCTCTGGACAGGGAAGCTCACCCCTCCACTTT. The J gene is TRBJ1-6, the V gene TRBV7-9, with TRBD1 matching over 8 bases. CDR1 and CDR2 (germline): SEHNR, FQNEAQ (reference sequence). V was pared by 4 bases and J by 10 bases, with 6 bases of the junction left unmatched. CDR3 length: 14 amino acids. Based on the CDR3 plus reference TRBV7-9 and TRBJ1-6, the full variable domain is DTGVSQNPRHKITKRGQNVTFRCDPISEHNRLYWYRQTLGQGPEFLTYFQNEAQLEKSRLLSDRFSAERPKGSFSTLEIQRTEQGDSAMYLCASSSGQGSSPLHFGNGTRLTVT.

The gene calls are TRBV11-2 and TRBJ2-1; 8 bases line up with TRBD2. J was trimmed by 7 bases and V by 5 bases; bases with no gene match: 10. This CDR3 has 15 amino acids. The germline gives CDR1 SGHAT, CDR2 FQNNGV. In DNA, the CDR3 is TGTGCCAGCAGCCGCGAGGGACTAGGGGATAATGAGCAGTTCTTC. Protein product: CASSREGLGDNEQFF.

Comment on this clone: Distinct nucleotide sequences in the sample also encode this CDR3. The chain uses TRBV6-5 and TRBJ1-2; 7 bases line up with TRBD1. CDR1 and CDR2 from the germline V gene are MNHEY and SVGAGI. The CDR3 is 15 residues long. With V trimmed by 0 bases and J by 2 bases, 3 bases remained unmatched. CDR3 coding DNA: TGTGCCAGCAGTTACTCCGGGACAGTCAACTATGGCTACACCTTC. Protein product: CASSYSGTVNYGYTF.

The chain links TRBV2 to TRBJ1-1; 9 positions match TRBD1. CDR1 and CDR2 (germline): SNHLY, FYNNEI. The CDR3 sequence is 15 residues long. Unmatched junction bases numbered 9, after V lost 2 bases and J lost 8 bases. CDR3 DNA: TGTGCCAGCAGTGAATATAGGGGGGGACAGGGAGAAGCTTTCTTT. Translating gives CASSEYRGGQGEAFF.

V and J are TRBV28 and TRBJ1-6, with D unresolved. Germline CDR1 MDHEN, CDR2 SYDVKM. The CDR3 covers 15 residues. V lost 6 bases, J lost 9 bases, and 18 bases lay in between. CDR3 in DNA: TGTGCCAGCAGCAAGGTCTCCGGGGTAGGTTCACCCCTCCACTTT. It encodes CASSKVSGVGSPLHF.

This clone came up once. The chain has TRBV18 and TRBJ1-1; D is undetermined. The CDR3 contains 14 residues. V lost 6 bases, J lost 1 base, and 12 bases lay in between. Germline CDR1 is KGHSH and CDR2 is LQKENI. The DNA of the CDR3 is TGTGCCAGCTCTCGTAGTGGAGAGAACACTGAAGCTTTCTTT. It encodes CASSRSGENTEAFF.

The table lists this clone with a few counts. J is TRBJ1-2 and V is TRBV9; D is possibly TRBD1 (5 bases). Germline CDR1 is SGDLS and CDR2 is YYNGEE. Trimming stripped 3 bases from V and 4 bases from J, with 10 bases between. This CDR3 has 13 amino acids. In DNA, the CDR3 is TGTGCCAGCAGCGGGAGACAGAGCTATGGCTACACCTTC. As protein: CASSGRQSYGYTF.

This sequence joins TRBV18 and TRBJ1-3, with 8 bases lining up with TRBD1. The CDR3 has 16 amino acids. After removal of 3 bases from V and 0 bases from J, the junction contained 4 bases not matched to a gene. Germline loops: CDR1 KGHSH, CDR2 LQKENI. The CDR3 spells CASSPDRVSSGNTIYF. DNA for the CDR3: TGTGCCAGCTCACCGGACAGGGTTAGCTCTGGAAACACCATATATTTT.